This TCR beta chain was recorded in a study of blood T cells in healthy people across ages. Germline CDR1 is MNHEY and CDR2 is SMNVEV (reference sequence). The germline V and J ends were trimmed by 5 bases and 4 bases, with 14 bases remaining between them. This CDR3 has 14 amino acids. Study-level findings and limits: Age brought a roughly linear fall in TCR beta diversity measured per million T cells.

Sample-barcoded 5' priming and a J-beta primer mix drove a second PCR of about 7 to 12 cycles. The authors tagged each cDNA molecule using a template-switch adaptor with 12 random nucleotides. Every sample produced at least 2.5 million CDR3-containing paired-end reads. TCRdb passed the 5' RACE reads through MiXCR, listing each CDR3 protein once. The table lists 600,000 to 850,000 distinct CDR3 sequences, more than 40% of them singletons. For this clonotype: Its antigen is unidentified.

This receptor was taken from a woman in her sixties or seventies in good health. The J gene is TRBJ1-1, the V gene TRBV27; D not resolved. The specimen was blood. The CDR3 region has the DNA TGTGCCAGCAGTGTATTAGGTGCGAGCACTGAAGCTTTCTTT. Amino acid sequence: CASSVLGASTEAFF.